This TCR beta chain stems from a study of blood T cell repertoires in COVID-19. Study in general: T cells, B-cell-depleted T cells, or PBMCs supplied cDNA or gDNA.

Assay used: immunoSEQ multiplex PCR; TCRdb lists only in-frame clones, some missing. This table has 60,000 to 70,000 clones, about 90% appearing once. What was sequenced was peripheral blood. The source is a human donor in a cohort sampled during active COVID-19.

The CDR3 nucleotides read TGTGCCACCAGTGATTTGGTACTTAGCGGCGGGGCCGGCTCCTACAATGAGCAGTTCTTC. Amino acid sequence: CATSDLVLSGGAGSYNEQFF. The V call is TRBV24-1, the J call TRBJ2-1, with a possible D match to TRBD2 (6 bases). The CDR3 spans 20 residues. The V gene lost 0 bases and the J gene lost 0 bases, with 20 bases spanning the gap. Germline CDR1 is KGHDR and CDR2 is SFDVKD.